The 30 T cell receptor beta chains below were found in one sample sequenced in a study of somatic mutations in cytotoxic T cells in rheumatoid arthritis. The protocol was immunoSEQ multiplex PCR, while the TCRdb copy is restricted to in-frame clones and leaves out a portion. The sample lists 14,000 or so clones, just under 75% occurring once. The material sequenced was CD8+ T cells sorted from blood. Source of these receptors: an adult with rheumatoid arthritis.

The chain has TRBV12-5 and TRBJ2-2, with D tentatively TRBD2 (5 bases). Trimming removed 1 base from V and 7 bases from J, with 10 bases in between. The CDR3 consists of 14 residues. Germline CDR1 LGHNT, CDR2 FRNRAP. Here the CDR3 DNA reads TGTGCTAGTGGTTTGGATTTAGGACTCGGGGAGCTGTTTTTT. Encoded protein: CASGLDLGLGELFF.

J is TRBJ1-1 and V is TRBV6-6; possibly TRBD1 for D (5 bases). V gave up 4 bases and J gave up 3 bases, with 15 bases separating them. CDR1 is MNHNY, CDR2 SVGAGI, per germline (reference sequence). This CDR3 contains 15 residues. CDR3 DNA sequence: TGTGCCAGCAGTTCGGTCCCAGGACACCACACTGAAGCTTTCTTT. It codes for CASSSVPGHHTEAFF.

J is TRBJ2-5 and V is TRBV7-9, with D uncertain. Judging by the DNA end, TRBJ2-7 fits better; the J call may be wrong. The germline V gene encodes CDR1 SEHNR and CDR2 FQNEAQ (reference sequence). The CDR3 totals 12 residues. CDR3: CASSLGVYEQYF. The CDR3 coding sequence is TGTGCCAGCAGCTTAGGGGTCTACGAGCAGTACTTC.

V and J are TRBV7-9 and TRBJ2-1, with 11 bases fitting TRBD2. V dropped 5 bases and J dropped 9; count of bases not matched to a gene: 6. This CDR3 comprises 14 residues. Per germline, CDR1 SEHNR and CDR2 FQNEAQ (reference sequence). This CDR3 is CASSVSGGASEQFF. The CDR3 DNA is TGTGCCAGCAGCGTTAGCGGGGGGGCCTCTGAGCAGTTCTTC.

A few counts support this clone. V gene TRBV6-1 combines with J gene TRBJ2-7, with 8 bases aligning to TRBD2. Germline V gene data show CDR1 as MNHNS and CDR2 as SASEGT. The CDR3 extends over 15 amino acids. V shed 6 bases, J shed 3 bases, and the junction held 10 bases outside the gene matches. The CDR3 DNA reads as TGTGCCAGCAGCCGCGAGGAAGCGGGGGTCTACGAGCAGTACTTC. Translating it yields CASSREEAGVYEQYF.

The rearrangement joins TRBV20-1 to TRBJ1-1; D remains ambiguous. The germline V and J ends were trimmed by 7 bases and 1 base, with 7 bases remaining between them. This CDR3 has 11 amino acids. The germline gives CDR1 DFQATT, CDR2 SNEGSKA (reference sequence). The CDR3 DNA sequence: TGCAGTGGGACGAGGAACACTGAAGCTTTCTTT. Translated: CSGTRNTEAFF.

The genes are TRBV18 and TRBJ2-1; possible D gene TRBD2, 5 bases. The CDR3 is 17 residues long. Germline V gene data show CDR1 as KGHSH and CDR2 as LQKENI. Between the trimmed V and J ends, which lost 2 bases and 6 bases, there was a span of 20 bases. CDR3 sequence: CASSPVWAETMGNEQFF. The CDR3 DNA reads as TGTGCCAGCTCACCAGTTTGGGCGGAGACTATGGGCAATGAGCAGTTCTTC. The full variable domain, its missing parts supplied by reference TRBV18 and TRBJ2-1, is NAGVMQNPRHLVRRRGQEARLRCSPMKGHSHVYWYRQLPEEGLKFMVYLQKENIIDESGMPKERFSAEFPKEGPSILRIQQVVRGDSAAYFCASSPVWAETMGNEQFFGPGTRLTVL.

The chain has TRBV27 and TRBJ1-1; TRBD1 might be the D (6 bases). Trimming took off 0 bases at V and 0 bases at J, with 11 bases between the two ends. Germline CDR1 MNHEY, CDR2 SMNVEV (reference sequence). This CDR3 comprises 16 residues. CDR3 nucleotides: TGTGCCAGCAGTTTATCCTTCGGGACAATGAACACTGAAGCTTTCTTT. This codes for CASSLSFGTMNTEAFF.

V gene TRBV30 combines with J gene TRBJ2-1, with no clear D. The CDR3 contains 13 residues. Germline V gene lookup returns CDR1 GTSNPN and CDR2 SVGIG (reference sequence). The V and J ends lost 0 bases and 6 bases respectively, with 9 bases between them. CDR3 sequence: CAWSVTASNEQFF. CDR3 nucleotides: TGTGCCTGGAGTGTAACGGCTAGCAATGAGCAGTTCTTC.

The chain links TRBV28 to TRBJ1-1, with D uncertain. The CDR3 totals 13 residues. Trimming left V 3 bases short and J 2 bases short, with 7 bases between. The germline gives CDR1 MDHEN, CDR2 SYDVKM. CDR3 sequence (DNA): TGTGCCAGCAGTTTCAACAAAAACACTGAAGCTTTCTTT. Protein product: CASSFNKNTEAFF.

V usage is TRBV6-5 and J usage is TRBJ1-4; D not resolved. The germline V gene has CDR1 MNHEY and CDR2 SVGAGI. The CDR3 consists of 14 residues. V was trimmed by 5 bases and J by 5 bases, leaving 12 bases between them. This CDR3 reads CASSPGSRNEKLFF. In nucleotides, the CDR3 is TGTGCCAGCAGTCCCGGGAGCCGGAATGAAAAACTGTTTTTT.

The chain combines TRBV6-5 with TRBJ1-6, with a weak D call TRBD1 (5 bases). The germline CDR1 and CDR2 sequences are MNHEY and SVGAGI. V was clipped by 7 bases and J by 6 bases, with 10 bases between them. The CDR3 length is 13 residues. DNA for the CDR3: TGTGCCAGCAAAAGGGACGGTAATTCACCCCTCCACTTT. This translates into CASKRDGNSPLHF.

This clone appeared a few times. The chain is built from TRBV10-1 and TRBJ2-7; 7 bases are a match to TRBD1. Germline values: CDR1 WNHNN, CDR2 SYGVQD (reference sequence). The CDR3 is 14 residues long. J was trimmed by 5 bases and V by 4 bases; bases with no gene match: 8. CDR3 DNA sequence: TGCGCCAGCAGTGGGACAGGCATCCTCCACGAGCAGTACTTC. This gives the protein CASSGTGILHEQYF.

CDR3 coding DNA: TGTGCCATCAGTGAGGTGGAAGGGGCCTATGGCTACACCTTC. Amino acid sequence: CAISEVEGAYGYTF. This chain links TRBV10-3 with TRBJ1-2; tentative D call: TRBD1 (5 bases). V was pared by 2 bases and J by 4 bases, with 11 bases between. There are 14 residues in the CDR3. Germline V lookup: CDR1 ENHRY, CDR2 SYGVKD.

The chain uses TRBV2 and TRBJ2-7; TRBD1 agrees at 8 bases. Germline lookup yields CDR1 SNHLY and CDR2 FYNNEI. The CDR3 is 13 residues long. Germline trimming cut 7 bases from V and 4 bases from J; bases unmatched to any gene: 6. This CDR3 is CASTGTGDYEQYF. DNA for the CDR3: TGTGCCAGCACTGGGACAGGAGATTACGAGCAGTACTTC.

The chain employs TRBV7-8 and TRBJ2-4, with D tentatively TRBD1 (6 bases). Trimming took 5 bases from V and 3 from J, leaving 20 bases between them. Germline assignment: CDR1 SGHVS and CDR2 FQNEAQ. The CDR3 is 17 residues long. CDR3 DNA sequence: TGTGCCAGCAGCCATAACCCCTGGACAGAGAGCAAAAACATTCAGTACTTC. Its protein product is CASSHNPWTESKNIQYF.

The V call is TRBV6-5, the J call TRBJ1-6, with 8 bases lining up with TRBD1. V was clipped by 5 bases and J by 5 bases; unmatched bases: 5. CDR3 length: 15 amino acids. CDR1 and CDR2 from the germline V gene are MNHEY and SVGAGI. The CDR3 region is CASSGQGGDNSPLHF. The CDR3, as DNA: TGTGCCAGCAGTGGACAGGGTGGCGATAATTCACCCCTCCACTTT.

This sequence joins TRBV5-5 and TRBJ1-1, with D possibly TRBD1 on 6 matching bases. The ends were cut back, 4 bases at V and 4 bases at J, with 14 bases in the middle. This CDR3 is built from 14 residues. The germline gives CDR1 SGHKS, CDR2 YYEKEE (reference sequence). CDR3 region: CASSVYRDRTEAFF. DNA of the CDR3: TGTGCCAGCAGCGTCTACAGGGACCGCACTGAAGCTTTCTTT.

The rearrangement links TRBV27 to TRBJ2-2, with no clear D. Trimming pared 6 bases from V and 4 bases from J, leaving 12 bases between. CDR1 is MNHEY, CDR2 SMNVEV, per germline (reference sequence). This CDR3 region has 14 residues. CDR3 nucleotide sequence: TGTGCCAGCAGATACACGCTCGGCACCGGGGAGCTGTTTTTT. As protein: CASRYTLGTGELFF.

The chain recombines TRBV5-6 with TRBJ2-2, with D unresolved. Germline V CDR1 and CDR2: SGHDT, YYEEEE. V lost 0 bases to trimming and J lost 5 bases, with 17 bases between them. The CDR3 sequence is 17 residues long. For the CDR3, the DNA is TGTGCCAGCAGCTTGGAGGTTCCCCGGAACCCAACCGGGGAGCTGTTTTTT. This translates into CASSLEVPRNPTGELFF.

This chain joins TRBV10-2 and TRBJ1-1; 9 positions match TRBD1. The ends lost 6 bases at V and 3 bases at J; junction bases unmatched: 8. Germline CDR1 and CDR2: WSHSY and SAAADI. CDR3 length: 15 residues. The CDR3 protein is CASRIGQGKHTEAFF. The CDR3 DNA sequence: TGCGCCAGCAGGATAGGACAGGGGAAACACACTGAAGCTTTCTTT.

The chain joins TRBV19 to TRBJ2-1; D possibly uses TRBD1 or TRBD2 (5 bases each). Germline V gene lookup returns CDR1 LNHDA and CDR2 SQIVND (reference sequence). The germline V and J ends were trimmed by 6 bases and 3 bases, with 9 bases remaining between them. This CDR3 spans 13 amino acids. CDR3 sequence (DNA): TGTGCCAGTAGCGGGGCCCGCTACAATGAGCAGTTCTTC. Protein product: CASSGARYNEQFF.

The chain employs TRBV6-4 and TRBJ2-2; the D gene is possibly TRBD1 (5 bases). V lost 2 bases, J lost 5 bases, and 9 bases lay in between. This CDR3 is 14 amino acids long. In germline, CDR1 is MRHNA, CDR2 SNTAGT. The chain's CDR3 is CASSDASGTGELFF. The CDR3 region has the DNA TGTGCCAGCAGTGACGCGTCAGGGACCGGGGAGCTGTTTTTT.

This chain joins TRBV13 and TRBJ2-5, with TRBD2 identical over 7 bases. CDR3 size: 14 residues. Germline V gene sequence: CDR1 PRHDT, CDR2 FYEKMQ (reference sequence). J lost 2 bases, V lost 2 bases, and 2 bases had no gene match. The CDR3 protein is CASSLREDQETQYF. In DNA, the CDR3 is TGTGCCAGCAGCTTACGGGAGGATCAAGAGACCCAGTACTTC.

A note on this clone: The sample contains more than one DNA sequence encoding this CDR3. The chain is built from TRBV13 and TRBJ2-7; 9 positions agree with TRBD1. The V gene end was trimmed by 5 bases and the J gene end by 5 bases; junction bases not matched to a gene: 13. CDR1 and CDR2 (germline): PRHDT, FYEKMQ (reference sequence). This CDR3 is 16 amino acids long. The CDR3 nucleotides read TGTGCCAGCAGCCAACGTGGGACAGGGAGTCTGCACGAGCAGTACTTC. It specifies CASSQRGTGSLHEQYF.

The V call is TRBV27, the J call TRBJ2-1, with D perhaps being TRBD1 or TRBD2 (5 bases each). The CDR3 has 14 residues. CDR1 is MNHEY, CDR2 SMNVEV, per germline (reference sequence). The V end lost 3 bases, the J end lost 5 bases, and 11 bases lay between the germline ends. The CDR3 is CASSLGVGDNEQFF. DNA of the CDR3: TGTGCCAGCAGTTTGGGGGTGGGGGACAATGAGCAGTTCTTC.

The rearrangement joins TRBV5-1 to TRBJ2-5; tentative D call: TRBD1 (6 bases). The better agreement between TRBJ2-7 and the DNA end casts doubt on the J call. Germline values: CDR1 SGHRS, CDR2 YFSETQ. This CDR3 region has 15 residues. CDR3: CASSLGPDSNYEQYF. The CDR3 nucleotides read TGCGCCAGCAGCTTGGGCCCGGACAGTAACTACGAGCAGTACTTC.

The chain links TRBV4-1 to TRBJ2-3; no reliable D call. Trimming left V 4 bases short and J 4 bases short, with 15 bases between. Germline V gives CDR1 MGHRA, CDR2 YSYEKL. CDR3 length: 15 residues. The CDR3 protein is CASSPTEVGSDTQYF. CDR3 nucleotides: TGCGCCAGCAGCCCCACCGAAGTGGGTTCAGATACGCAGTATTTT.

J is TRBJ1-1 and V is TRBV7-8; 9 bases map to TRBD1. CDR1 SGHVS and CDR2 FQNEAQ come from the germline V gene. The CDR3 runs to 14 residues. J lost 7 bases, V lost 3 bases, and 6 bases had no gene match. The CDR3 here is CASSFPTGGIEAFF. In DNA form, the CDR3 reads TGTGCCAGCAGCTTTCCGACAGGGGGGATTGAAGCTTTCTTT.

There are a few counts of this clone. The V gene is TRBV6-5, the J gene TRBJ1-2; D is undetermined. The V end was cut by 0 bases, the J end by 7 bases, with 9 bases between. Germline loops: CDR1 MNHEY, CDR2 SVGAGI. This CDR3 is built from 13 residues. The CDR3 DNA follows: TGTGCCAGCAGTTACTCTTGGGGAGTTGGCTACACCTTC. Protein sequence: CASSYSWGVGYTF.